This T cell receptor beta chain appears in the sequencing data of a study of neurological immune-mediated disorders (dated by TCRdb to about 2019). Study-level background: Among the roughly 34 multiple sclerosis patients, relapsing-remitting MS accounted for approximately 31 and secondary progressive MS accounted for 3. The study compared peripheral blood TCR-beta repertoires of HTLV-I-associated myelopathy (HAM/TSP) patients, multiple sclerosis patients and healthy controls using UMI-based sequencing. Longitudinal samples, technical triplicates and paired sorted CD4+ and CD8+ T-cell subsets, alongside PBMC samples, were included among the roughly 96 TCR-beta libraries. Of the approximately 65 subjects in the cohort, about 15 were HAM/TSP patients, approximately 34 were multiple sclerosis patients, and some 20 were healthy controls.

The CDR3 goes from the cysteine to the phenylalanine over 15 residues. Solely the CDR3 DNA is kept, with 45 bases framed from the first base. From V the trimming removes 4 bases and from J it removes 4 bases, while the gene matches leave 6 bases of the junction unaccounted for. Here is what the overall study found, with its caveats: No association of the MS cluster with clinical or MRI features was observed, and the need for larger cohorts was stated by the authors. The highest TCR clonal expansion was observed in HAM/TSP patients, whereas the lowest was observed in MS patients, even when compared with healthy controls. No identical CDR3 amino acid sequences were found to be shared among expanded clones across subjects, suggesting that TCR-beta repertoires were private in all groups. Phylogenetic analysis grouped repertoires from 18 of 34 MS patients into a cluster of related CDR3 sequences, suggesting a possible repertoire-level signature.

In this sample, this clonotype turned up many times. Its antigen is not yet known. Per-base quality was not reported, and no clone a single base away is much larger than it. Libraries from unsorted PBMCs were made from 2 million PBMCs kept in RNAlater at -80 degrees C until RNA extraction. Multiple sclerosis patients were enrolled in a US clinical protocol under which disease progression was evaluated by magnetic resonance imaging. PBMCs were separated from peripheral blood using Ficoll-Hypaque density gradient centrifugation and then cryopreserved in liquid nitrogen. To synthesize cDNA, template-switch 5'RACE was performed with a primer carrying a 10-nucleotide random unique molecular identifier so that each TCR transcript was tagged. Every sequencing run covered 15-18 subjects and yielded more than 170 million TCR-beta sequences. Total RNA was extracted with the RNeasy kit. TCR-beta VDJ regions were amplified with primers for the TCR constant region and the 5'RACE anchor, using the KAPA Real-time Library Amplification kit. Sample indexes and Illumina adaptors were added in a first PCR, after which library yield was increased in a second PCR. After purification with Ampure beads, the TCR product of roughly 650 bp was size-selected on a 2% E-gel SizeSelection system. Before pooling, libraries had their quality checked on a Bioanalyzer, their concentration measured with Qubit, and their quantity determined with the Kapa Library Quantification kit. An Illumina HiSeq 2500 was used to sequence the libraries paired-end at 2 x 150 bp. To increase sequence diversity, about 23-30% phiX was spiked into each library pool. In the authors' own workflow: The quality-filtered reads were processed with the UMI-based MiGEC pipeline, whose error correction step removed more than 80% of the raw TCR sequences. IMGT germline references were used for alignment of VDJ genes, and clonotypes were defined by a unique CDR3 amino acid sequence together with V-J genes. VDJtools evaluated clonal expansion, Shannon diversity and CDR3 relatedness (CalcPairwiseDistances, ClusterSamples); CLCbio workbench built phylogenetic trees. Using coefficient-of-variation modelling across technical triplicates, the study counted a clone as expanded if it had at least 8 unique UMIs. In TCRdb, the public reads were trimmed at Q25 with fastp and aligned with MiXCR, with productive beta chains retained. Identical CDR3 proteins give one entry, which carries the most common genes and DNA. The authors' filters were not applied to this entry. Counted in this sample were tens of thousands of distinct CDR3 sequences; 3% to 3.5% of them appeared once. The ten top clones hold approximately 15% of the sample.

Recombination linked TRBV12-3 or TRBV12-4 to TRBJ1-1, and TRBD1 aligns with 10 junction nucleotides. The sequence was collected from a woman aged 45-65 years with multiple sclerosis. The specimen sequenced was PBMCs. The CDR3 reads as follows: CASSSTGTGVTEAFF. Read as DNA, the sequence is TGTGCCAGCAGTTCCACCGGGACAGGGGTCACTGAAGCTTTCTTT.